A single TCR beta chain is shown here with its context. The source of the sample is a study of control samples from healthy donors and cancer patients. Unmatched junction bases numbered 8, after V lost 6 bases and J lost 4 bases. Per germline, CDR1 SQVTM and CDR2 ANQGSEA. The CDR3 extends over 13 amino acids. The data were produced by immunoSEQ multiplex PCR, yet TCRdb's version contains in-frame clones alone and is incomplete. Among some 150,000 clones listed, under 95% were seen once. The sample consisted of blood. The chain uses TRBV29-1 and TRBJ1-2; 7 bases match TRBD1. This clonotype was sampled from a man in his late teens or twenties in good health. The CDR3 DNA is TGCAGCGTGGGAGGGGGCGCAGCCTATGGCTACACCTTC. Translating it yields CSVGGGAAYGYTF.